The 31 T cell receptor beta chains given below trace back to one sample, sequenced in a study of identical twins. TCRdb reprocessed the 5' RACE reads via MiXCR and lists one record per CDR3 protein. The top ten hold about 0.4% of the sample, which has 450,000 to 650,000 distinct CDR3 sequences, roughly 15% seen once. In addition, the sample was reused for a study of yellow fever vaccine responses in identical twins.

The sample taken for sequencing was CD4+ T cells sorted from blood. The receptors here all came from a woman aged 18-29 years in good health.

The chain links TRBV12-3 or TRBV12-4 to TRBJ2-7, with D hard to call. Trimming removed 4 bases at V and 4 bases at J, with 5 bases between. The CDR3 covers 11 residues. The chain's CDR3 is CASSWKYEQYF. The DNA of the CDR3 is TGTGCCAGCAGTTGGAAATACGAGCAGTACTTC.

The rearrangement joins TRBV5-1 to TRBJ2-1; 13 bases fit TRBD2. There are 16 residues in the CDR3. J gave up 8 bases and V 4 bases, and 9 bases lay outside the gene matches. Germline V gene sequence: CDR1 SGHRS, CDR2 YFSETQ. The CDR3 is CASSPEGLAGLHEQFF. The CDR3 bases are TGCGCCAGCAGCCCCGAGGGACTAGCGGGGCTCCATGAGCAGTTCTTC.

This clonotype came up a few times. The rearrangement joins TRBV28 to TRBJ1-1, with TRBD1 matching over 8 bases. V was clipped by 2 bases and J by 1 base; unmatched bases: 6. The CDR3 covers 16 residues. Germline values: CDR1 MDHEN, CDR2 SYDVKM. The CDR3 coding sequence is TGTGCCAGCAGTTTACCAGGGGGCCAGCAGAACACTGAAGCTTTCTTT. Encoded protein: CASSLPGGQQNTEAFF.

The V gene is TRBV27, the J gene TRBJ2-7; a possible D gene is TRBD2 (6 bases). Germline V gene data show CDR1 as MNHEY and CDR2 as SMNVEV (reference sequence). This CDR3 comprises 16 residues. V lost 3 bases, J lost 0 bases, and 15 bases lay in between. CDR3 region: CASSFGGWASSYEQYV. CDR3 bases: TGTGCCAGCAGTTTTGGAGGGTGGGCGAGCTCCTACGAGCAGTACGTC.

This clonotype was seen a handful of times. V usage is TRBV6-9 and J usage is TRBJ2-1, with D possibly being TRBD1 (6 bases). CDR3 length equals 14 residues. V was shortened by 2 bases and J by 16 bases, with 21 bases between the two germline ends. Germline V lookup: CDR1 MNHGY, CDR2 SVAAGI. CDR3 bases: TGTGCCAGCAGTTATCCCAGAGGTCGGGACAAACGATTCTTC. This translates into CASSYPRGRDKRFF.

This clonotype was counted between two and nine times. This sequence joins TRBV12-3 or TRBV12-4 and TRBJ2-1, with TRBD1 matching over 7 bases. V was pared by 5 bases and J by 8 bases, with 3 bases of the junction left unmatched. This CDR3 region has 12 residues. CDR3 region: CASSRQGHEQFF. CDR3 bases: TGTGCCAGCAGTCGACAGGGACATGAGCAGTTCTTC.

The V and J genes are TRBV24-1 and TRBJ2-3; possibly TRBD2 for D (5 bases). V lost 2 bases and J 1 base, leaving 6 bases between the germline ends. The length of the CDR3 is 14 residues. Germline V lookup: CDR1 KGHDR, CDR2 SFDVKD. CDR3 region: CATSDYGGTDTQYF. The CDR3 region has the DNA TGTGCCACCAGTGATTACGGGGGCACAGATACGCAGTATTTT.

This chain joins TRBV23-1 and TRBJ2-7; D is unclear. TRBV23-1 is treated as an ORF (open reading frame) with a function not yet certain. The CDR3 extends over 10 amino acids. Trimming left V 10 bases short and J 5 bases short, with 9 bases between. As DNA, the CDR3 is TGCGCCACCCAAGGCCACGAGCAGTACTTC. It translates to CATQGHEQYF.

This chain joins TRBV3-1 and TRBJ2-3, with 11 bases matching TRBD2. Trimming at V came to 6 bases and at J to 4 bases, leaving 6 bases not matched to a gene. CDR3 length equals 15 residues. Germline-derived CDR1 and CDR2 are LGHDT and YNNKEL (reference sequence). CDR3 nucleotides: TGTGCCAGCAGGCTAGCGGGGGGTAGATCAGATACGCAGTATTTT. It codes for CASRLAGGRSDTQYF.

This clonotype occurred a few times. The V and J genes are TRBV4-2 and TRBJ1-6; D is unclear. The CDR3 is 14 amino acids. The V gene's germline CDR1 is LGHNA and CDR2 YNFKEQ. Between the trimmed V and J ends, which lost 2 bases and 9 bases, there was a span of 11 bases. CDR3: CASSQYAEGSPLHF. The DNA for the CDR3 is TGTGCCAGCAGCCAATATGCGGAAGGTTCACCCCTCCACTTT.

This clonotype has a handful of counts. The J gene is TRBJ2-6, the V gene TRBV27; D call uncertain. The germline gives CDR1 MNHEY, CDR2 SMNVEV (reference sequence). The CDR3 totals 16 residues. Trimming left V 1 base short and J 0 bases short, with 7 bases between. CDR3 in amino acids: CASSLLGNSGANVLTF. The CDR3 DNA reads TGTGCCAGCAGTTTATTGGGCAACTCTGGGGCCAACGTCCTGACTTTC. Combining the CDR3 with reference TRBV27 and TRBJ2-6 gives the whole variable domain EAQVTQNPRYLITVTGKKLTVTCSQNMNHEYMSWYRQDPGLGLRQIYYSMNVEVTDKGDVPEGYKVSRKEKRNFPLILESPSPNQTSLYFCASSLLGNSGANVLTFGAGSRLTVL.

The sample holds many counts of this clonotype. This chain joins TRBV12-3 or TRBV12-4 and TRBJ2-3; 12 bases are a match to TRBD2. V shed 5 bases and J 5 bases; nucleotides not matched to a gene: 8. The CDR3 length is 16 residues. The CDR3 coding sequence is TGTGCCAGCAGTGAAGTACTAGCGGGAGGAAGAGATACGCAGTATTTT. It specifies CASSEVLAGGRDTQYF.

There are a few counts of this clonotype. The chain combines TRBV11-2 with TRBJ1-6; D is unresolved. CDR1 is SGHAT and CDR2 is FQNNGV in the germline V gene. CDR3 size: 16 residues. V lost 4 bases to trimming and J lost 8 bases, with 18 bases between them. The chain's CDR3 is CASSSLWTGIYSPLHF. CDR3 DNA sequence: TGTGCCAGCAGCTCCCTCTGGACGGGTATCTATTCACCCCTCCACTTT.

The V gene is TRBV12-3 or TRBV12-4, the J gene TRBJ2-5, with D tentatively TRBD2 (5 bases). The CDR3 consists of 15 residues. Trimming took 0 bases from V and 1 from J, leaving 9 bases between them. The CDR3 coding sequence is TGTGCCAGCAGTTTAGCGGGAGTCCTCCAAGAGACCCAGTACTTC. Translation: CASSLAGVLQETQYF.

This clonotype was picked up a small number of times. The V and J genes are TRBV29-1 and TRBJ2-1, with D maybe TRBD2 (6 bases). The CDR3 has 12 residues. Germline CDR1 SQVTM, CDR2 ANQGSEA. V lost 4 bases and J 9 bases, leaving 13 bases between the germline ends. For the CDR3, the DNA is TGCAGCGTTGGAGGTGGGGGAGGTGAGCAGTTCTTC. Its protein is CSVGGGGGEQFF.

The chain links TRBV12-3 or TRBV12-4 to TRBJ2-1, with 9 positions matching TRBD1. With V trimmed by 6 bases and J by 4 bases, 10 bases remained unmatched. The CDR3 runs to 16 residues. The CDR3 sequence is CASRSGQGYRYNEQFF. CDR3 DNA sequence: TGTGCCAGCAGGTCGGGACAGGGATACAGGTACAATGAGCAGTTCTTC.

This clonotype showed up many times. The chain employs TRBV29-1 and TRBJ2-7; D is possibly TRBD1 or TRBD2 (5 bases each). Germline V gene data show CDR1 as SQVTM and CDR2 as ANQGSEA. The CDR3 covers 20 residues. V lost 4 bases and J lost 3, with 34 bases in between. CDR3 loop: CSVATPRVVISGTHVYEQYF. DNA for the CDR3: TGCAGCGTTGCAACGCCGAGAGTCGTGATTTCCGGGACCCACGTCTACGAGCAGTACTTC.

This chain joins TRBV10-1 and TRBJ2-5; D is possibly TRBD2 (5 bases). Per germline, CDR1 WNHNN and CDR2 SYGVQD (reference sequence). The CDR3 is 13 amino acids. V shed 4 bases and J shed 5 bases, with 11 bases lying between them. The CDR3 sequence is CASSASPGETQYF. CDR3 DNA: TGCGCCAGCAGTGCTAGTCCGGGGGAGACCCAGTACTTC.

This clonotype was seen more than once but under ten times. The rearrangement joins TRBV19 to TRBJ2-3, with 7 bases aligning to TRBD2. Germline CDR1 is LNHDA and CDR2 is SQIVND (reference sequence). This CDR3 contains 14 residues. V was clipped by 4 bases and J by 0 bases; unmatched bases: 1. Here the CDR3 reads CASSTTSSTDTQYF. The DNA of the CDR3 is TGTGCCAGTAGTACGACTAGCAGCACAGATACGCAGTATTTT. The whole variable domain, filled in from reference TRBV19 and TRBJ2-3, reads DGGITQSPKYLFRKEGQNVTLSCEQNLNHDAMYWYRQDPGQGLRLIYYSQIVNDFQKGDIAEGYSVSREKKESFPLTVTSAQKNPTAFYLCASSTTSSTDTQYFGPGTRLTVL.

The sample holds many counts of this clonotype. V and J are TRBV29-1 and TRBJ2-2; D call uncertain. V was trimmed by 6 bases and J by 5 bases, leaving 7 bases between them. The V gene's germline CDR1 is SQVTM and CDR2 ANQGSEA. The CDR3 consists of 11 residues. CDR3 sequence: CSVAPTGELFF. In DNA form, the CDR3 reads TGCAGCGTCGCCCCAACCGGGGAGCTGTTTTTT.

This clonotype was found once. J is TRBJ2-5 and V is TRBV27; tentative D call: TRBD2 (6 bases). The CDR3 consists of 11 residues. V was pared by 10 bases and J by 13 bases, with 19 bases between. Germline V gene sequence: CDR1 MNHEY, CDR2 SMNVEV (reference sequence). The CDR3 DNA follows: TGTGCCACCAGGGCCAGGGAGGAAATGTACTTC. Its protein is CATRAREEMYF.

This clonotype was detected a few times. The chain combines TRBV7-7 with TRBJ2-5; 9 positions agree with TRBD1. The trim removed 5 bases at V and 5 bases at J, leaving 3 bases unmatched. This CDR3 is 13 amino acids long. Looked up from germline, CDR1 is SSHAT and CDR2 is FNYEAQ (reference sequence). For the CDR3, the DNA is TGTGCCAGCAGCGCCGACAGGGGGGAGACCCAGTACTTC. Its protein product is CASSADRGETQYF.

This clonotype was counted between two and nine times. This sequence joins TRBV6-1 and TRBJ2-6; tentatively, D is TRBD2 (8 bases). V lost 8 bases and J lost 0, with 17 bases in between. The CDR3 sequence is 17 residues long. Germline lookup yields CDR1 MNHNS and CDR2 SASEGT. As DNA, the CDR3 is TGTGCCAGCTCGGGGGGGACAGAACGCTCTGGGGCCAACGTCCTGACTTTC. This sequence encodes CASSGGTERSGANVLTF.

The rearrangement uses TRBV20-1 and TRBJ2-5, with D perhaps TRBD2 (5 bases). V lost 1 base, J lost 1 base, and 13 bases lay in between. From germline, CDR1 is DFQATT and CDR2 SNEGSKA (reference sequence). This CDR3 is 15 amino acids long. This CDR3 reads CSARVRLAVQETQYF. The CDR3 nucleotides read TGCAGTGCTAGAGTCAGGCTAGCCGTCCAAGAGACCCAGTACTTC.

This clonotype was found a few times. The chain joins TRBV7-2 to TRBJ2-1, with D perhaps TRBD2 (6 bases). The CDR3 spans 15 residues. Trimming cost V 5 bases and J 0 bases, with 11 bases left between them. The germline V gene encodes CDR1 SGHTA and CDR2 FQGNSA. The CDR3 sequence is CASSRGMSSYNEQFF. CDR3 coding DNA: TGTGCCAGCAGCCGCGGGATGAGCTCCTACAATGAGCAGTTCTTC.

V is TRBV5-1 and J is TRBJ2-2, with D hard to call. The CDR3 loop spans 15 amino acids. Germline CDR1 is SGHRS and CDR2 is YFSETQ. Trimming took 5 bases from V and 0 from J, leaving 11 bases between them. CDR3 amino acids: CASRYSPTNTGELFF. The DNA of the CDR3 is TGCGCCAGCAGGTACAGCCCTACGAACACCGGGGAGCTGTTTTTT.

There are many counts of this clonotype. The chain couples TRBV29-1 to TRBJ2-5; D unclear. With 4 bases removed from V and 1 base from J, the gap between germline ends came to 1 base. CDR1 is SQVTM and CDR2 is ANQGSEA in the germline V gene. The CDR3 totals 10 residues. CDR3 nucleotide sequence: TGCAGCGTTGGCCAAGAGACCCAGTACTTC. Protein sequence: CSVGQETQYF.

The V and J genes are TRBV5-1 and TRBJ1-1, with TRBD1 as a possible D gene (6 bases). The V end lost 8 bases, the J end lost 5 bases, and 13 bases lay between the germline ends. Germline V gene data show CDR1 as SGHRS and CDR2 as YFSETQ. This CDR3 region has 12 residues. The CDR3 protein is CASTGSGTEAFF. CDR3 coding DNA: TGCGCCAGTACAGGGTCCGGGACTGAAGCTTTCTTT. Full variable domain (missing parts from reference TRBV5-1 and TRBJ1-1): KAGVTQTPRYLIKTRGQQVTLSCSPISGHRSVSWYQQTPGQGLQFLFEYFSETQRNKGNFPGRFSGRQFSNSRSEMNVSTLELGDSALYLCASTGSGTEAFFGQGTRLTVV.

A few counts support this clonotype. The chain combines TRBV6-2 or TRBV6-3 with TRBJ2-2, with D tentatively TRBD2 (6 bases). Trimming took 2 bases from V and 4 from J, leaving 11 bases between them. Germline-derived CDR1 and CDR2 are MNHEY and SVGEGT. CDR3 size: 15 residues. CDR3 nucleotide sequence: TGTGCCAGCAGTTACGGGGGACTTCCCACCGGGGAGCTGTTTTTT. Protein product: CASSYGGLPTGELFF.

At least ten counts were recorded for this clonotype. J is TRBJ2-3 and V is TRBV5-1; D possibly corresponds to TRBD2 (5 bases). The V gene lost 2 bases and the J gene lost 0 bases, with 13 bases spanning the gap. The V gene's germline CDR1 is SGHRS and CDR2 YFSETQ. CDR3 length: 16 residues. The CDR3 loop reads CASSFGLVASTDTQYF. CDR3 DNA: TGCGCCAGCAGCTTCGGACTGGTGGCTAGCACAGATACGCAGTATTTT.

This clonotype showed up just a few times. The chain's CDR3 is CASTRTGGHHEQYV. For the CDR3, the DNA is TGTGCCAGCACTCGGACAGGGGGTCACCACGAGCAGTACGTC. The chain joins TRBV6-8 to TRBJ2-7; TRBD1 aligns across 10 bases. This CDR3 comprises 14 residues. Germline CDR1 MNHGY, CDR2 SAAAGT. J gave up 5 bases and V 7 bases, and 8 bases lay outside the gene matches.